The 21 T cell receptor beta chains reported below all come from one sample, sequenced in a study of T cell clones after liver transplantation. The protocol was immunoSEQ multiplex PCR, while the TCRdb copy is restricted to in-frame clones and leaves out a portion. This sample carries about 50,000 clones, 70% to 75% of them seen once, and the ten largest clones take about 9.9%. The sample here was CD4+ T cells from blood, taken around 54 months after liver transplant. The source of these receptors is a human patient who received a liver transplant. Some T cells may be graft donor cells.

This clone showed up just a few times. This chain uses TRBV7-8 with TRBJ1-5; no firm D call. The V end lost 1 base, the J end lost 5 bases, and 12 bases lay between the germline ends. This CDR3 comprises 15 residues. Per the germline V gene, CDR1 is SGHVS and CDR2 is FQNEAQ. For the CDR3, the DNA is TGTGCCAGCAGCTTAGGACCGGCGGCGGATCAGCCCCAGCATTTT. Its translation is CASSLGPAADQPQHF.

The V gene is TRBV28, the J gene TRBJ1-1; 7 bases are a match to TRBD1. The CDR3 is 17 amino acids. The ends lost 1 base at V and 1 base at J; junction bases unmatched: 9. Germline V gives CDR1 MDHEN, CDR2 SYDVKM. The CDR3 region is CASSLFKTGRQNTEAFF. The CDR3 DNA follows: TGTGCCAGCAGTTTATTTAAGACAGGGCGGCAGAACACTGAAGCTTTCTTT.

This clone was observed a single time. V gene TRBV10-1 combines with J gene TRBJ2-7, with 10 bases that match TRBD1. V lost 6 bases and J lost 7; bases outside the gene matches: 9. The CDR3 extends over 14 amino acids. The germline V gene has CDR1 WNHNN and CDR2 SYGVQD (reference sequence). CDR3 sequence: CASSPGTGDREQYF. The CDR3 DNA reads TGCGCCAGCAGCCCCGGGACAGGGGATCGGGAGCAGTACTTC.

V and J are TRBV9 and TRBJ1-5; 8 nucleotides line up with TRBD1. Germline lookup yields CDR1 SGDLS and CDR2 YYNGEE. The CDR3 consists of 16 residues. V was pared by 0 bases and J by 4 bases, with 6 bases of the junction left unmatched. CDR3 protein: CASSVGAGGRNQPQHF. DNA of the CDR3: TGTGCCAGCAGCGTAGGGGCAGGGGGCAGGAATCAGCCCCAGCATTTT.

The V call is TRBV6-1, the J call TRBJ1-2; 8 positions match TRBD1. The germline V gene has CDR1 MNHNS and CDR2 SASEGT. The length of the CDR3 is 14 residues. V dropped 4 bases and J dropped 7; count of bases not matched to a gene: 8. In nucleotides, the CDR3 is TGTGCCAGCAGTGTCAGGGGACAGGCTCCTGGCTACACCTTC. It encodes CASSVRGQAPGYTF.

The rearrangement links TRBV11-2 to TRBJ2-3; D is undetermined. The CDR3 has 15 amino acids. Trimming took 2 bases from V and 2 from J, leaving 11 bases between them. Germline V gene lookup returns CDR1 SGHAT and CDR2 FQNNGV. For the CDR3, the DNA is TGTGCCAGCAGCTTATCGTCGGGTGTCACAGATACGCAGTATTTT. It yields the protein CASSLSSGVTDTQYF. The full variable domain, its missing parts supplied by reference TRBV11-2 and TRBJ2-3, is EAGVAQSPRYKIIEKRQSVAFWCNPISGHATLYWYQQILGQGPKLLIQFQNNGVVDDSQLPKDRFSAERLKGVDSTLKIQPAKLEDSAVYLCASSLSSGVTDTQYFGPGTRLTVL.

V and J are TRBV5-4 and TRBJ2-3; 9 bases are shared with TRBD2. V lost 3 bases to trimming and J lost 2 bases; unmatched junction nucleotides: 7. The CDR3 covers 16 residues. Germline CDR1 is SGHNT and CDR2 is YYREEE (reference sequence). Written as DNA, the CDR3 is TGTGCCAGCAGCTCGTCCCGCGGGGGGGCCACAGATACGCAGTATTTT. Its translation is CASSSSRGGATDTQYF. Together with reference TRBV5-4 and TRBJ2-3, the CDR3 gives the full variable domain: ETGVTQSPTHLIKTRGQQVTLRCSSQSGHNTVSWYQQALGQGPQFIFQYYREEENGRGNFPPRFSGLQFPNYSSELNVNALELDDSALYLCASSSSRGGATDTQYFGPGTRLTVL.

The chain joins TRBV6-1 to TRBJ2-2, with 12 bases that match TRBD1. Germline CDR1 is MNHNS and CDR2 is SASEGT. The trim removed 7 bases at V and 6 bases at J, leaving 3 bases unmatched. CDR3 size: 14 residues. CDR3 in amino acids: CASTRDRGPGELFF. The CDR3, as DNA: TGTGCCAGCACCCGGGACAGGGGGCCCGGGGAGCTGTTTTTT.

The genes are TRBV10-3 and TRBJ1-6, with 12 bases fitting TRBD1. J lost 10 bases, V lost 0 bases, and 4 bases had no gene match. CDR1 is ENHRY, CDR2 SYGVKD, per germline. The CDR3 extends over 16 amino acids. CDR3 loop: CAISESGDRGRSPLHF. The CDR3 DNA reads TGTGCCATCAGTGAGTCGGGGGACAGGGGGCGATCACCCCTCCACTTT.

This clone was counted once. The V call is TRBV10-3, the J call TRBJ1-5; 10 bases fit TRBD1. The CDR3 is 13 residues long. CDR1 ENHRY and CDR2 SYGVKD come from the germline V gene. V shed 3 bases and J 8 bases; nucleotides not matched to a gene: 1. The CDR3 here is CAISDGQGEPQHF. CDR3 bases: TGTGCCATCAGTGACGGACAGGGGGAGCCCCAGCATTTT.

This rearrangement joins TRBV27 to TRBJ1-2; D unresolved. V lost 6 bases to trimming and J lost 5 bases, with 16 bases between them. Germline CDR1 and CDR2: MNHEY and SMNVEV (reference sequence). The CDR3 is 14 residues long. The CDR3 DNA is TGTGCCAGCAGAAATCAGGCGAATAAATATGGCTACACCTTC. Translating gives CASRNQANKYGYTF.

V is TRBV5-8 and J is TRBJ1-3, with a weak D call TRBD1 (5 bases). CDR1 SGHTS and CDR2 YDEGEE come from the germline V gene. V was trimmed by 3 bases and J by 0 bases, leaving 16 bases between them. The CDR3 totals 17 residues. CDR3 residues: CASSYRQTRTSGNTIYF. The CDR3 bases are TGTGCCAGCAGCTACCGACAGACTAGGACCTCTGGAAACACCATATATTTT.

The rearrangement uses TRBV6-1 and TRBJ2-1, with 9 nucleotides matching TRBD1. V shed 3 bases, J shed 4 bases, and the junction held 7 bases outside the gene matches. The CDR3 spans 16 residues. Germline CDR1 reads MNHNS; CDR2 reads SASEGT. The CDR3 coding sequence is TGTGCCAGCAGTGACGCTCGGGGGACAGGGTACAATGAGCAGTTCTTC. Its protein is CASSDARGTGYNEQFF.

J is TRBJ2-2 and V is TRBV6-5, with D tentatively TRBD2 (6 bases). CDR1 and CDR2 (germline): MNHEY, SVGAGI. V lost 6 bases and J 8 bases, leaving 19 bases between the germline ends. CDR3 length: 15 amino acids. In nucleotides, the CDR3 is TGTGCCAGCAGGGGGACTTCGGGGTCAGTTGGGGAGCTGTTTTTT. Its translation is CASRGTSGSVGELFF.

In DNA, the CDR3 is TGTGCCAGCAGCGACCAAGAAGCTAACTATGGCTACACCTTC. This codes for CASSDQEANYGYTF. The chain couples TRBV28 to TRBJ1-2; D remains ambiguous. The CDR3 spans 14 residues. CDR1 is MDHEN and CDR2 is SYDVKM in the germline V gene. Trimming took 6 bases from V and 0 from J, leaving 11 bases between them.

V gene TRBV7-3 combines with J gene TRBJ1-1, with TRBD1 as a possible D gene (5 bases). This CDR3 comprises 15 residues. Trimming left V 4 bases short and J 0 bases short, with 12 bases between. The germline CDR1 and CDR2 sequences are SGHTA and FQGTGA. This CDR3 reads CASSWSVGLNTEAFF. The DNA of the CDR3 is TGTGCCAGCAGCTGGTCGGTGGGGCTGAACACTGAAGCTTTCTTT.

This clone was detected a few times. The chain is built from TRBV7-9 and TRBJ2-6; D is possibly TRBD1 (6 bases). Germline assignment: CDR1 SEHNR and CDR2 FQNEAQ (reference sequence). V was pared by 5 bases and J by 5 bases, with 25 bases between. CDR3 length: 19 residues. The CDR3 reads CASSGGEYHDKSRANVLTF. For the CDR3, the DNA is TGTGCCAGCAGCGGGGGCGAATACCATGACAAAAGTCGGGCCAACGTCCTGACTTTC. The entire variable domain, with the rest obtained from reference TRBV7-9 and TRBJ2-6, is as follows: DTGVSQNPRHKITKRGQNVTFRCDPISEHNRLYWYRQTLGQGPEFLTYFQNEAQLEKSRLLSDRFSAERPKGSFSTLEIQRTEQGDSAMYLCASSGGEYHDKSRANVLTFGAGSRLTVL.

Here the CDR3 reads CASSLRGSRSEAFF. The DNA for the CDR3 is TGCGCCAGCAGCTTGAGGGGGTCCAGGAGTGAAGCTTTCTTT. The chain recombines TRBV5-1 with TRBJ1-1, with TRBD1 as a possible D gene (6 bases). From germline, CDR1 is SGHRS and CDR2 YFSETQ. V was shortened by 1 base and J by 7 bases, with 14 bases between the two germline ends. This CDR3 is built from 14 residues.

The chain carries TRBV6-1 and TRBJ2-7; D ambiguous. This CDR3 comprises 14 residues. Germline CDR1 reads MNHNS; CDR2 reads SASEGT. The V gene lost 6 bases and the J gene lost 7 bases, with 19 bases spanning the gap. CDR3 DNA: TGTGCCAGCAGGCTGTCCCGTCTAGTGGGGGAGCAGTACTTC. This encodes CASRLSRLVGEQYF.

The genes are TRBV19 and TRBJ1-2; weak D call: TRBD1 (6 bases). CDR3 length: 15 residues. Germline CDR1 LNHDA, CDR2 SQIVND (reference sequence). V was cut by 3 bases and J by 4 bases, with 15 bases left in between. This CDR3 reads CASSMDGTSFYGYTF. Written as DNA, the CDR3 is TGTGCCAGTAGTATGGACGGGACATCCTTCTATGGCTACACCTTC.

This clone was found many times. The V gene is TRBV7-3, the J gene TRBJ2-5, with D maybe TRBD2 (5 bases). The ends were cut back, 5 bases at V and 4 bases at J, with 11 bases in the middle. Germline assignment: CDR1 SGHTA and CDR2 FQGTGA. The CDR3 has 13 residues. The CDR3 DNA follows: TGTGCCAGCAGCCTTACTGCGGGAGAGACCCAGTACTTC. Translating gives CASSLTAGETQYF.